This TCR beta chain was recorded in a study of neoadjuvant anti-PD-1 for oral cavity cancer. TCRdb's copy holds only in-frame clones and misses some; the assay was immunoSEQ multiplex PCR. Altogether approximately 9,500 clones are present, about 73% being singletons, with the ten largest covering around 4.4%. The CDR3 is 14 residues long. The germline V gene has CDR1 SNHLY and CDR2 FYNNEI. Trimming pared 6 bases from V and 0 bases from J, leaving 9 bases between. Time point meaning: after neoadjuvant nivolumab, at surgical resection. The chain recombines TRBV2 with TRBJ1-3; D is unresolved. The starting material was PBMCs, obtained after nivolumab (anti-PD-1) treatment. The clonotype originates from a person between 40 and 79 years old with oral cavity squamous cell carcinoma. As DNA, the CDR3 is TGTGCCAGCAGCTTAAGTTTCTCTGGAAACACCATATATTTT. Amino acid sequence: CASSLSFSGNTIYF.